The source of this T cell receptor beta chain is a study of beta chain features in type 1 diabetes (dated by TCRdb to the late 2010s). As for the study more broadly: Mean age, gender distribution, total cell number and subset yield did not differ between patients and healthy donors. The study compared the TCRB repertoires of sorted circulating CD4+ T cell subsets in recently diagnosed type 1 diabetes patients with those in matched healthy donors. A total of some 100,000,000 sorted cells were examined across all samples, and the number of cells per subset was strongly correlated with RNA yield. Whereas all 28 donors provided naive and central memory subsets, regulatory and stem cell-like memory subsets were isolated from just 8 patients and roughly eight healthy donors. Points the paper makes about the study in general: At VDJ recombination sites, type 1 diabetes patients had fewer insertions and more deleted nucleotides, which implies abnormalities in thymic rearrangement. Sequencing cDNA rather than genomic DNA could over-represent highly expressing activated cells, although activation and CD3 levels did not differ between groups. Type 1 diabetes patients showed a moderate but significant shortening of TCRB CDR3 length in all four CD4+ subsets. Naive, central memory and regulatory TCRB repertoires appeared more similar among patients than among healthy donors. HLA sub-analyses involved small numbers of individuals, so any influence of HLA type on TCRB rearrangement remained unresolved. Shorter templates might be favored by PCR, yet because patient and control samples were amplified and corrected together, any such skew would affect both groups equally.

A single peripheral blood draw of approximately 0.11 L on average was collected from each donor into heparinised tubes. Naive, central memory, regulatory and stem cell-like memory CD4+ T cells were sorted on a BD FACSAria II using a panel including CD45RO, CCR7, CD25, CD127, CD95 and CD27. All sorted populations exceeded 98% purity. PBMCs were isolated right away by Lymphoprep density gradient centrifugation and were stained directly, without culture. So that batch effects would be minimized, each experiment stained and sorted samples in pairs, pairing one healthy donor with one patient. There are a few counts of this clone. It has no known antigen specificity. No quality values exist for individual bases; no much larger clone is one base distant. The entire amount of isolated RNA was reverse transcribed using the High Capacity cDNA Reverse Transcription Kit, so the sequenced TCRB transcripts were expressed ones. Deep immunoSEQ sequencing was performed on naive, central memory and regulatory T cell samples, with an average of approximately 4 million total reads per sample. Sorted cells were lysed in RLT buffer, and RNA was extracted using DNase-treated RNeasy Micro or Mini kits according to cell number. Each cell subset was processed on its own to prevent cross-contamination, while patient and healthy donor samples were processed together. The immunoSEQ multiplex PCR was used to amplify TCRB sequences from cDNA, yielding 87-bp fragments that span the CDR3 region. Sequencing of the amplicons was done on the Illumina HiSeq platform. As for the original processing: Synthetic template baselines were used to correct PCR bias computationally, reads within Hamming distance 2 were collapsed together, and singletons that could not be merged were discarded. Reads were aligned against IMGT so that V, D and J genes, CDR3 length and insertions or deletions at six rearrangement sites could be assigned. Within each subset, clonotype counts were normalized to sorted cell number, after which true diversity and Gini coefficients were computed with the tcR R package. The overlap coefficient, calculated on TCRB nucleotide sequences, was used to measure repertoire sharing. As a proxy for the pre-selection repertoire, out-of-frame TCRB sequences from naive cells were analyzed. Here the immuneACCESS table is served through TCRdb, limited to in-frame sequences with V and J called. Missing clones are a known gap in these copies; in checked studies unresolved V genes cover under half, and the rest lacks a known reason. The DNA gave D and trimming, while V, J and clone size come from that table. The sample table records approximately 270,000 clones; around 15% of these occur just once. About 0.017% of the sample rests with the top ten.

For CDR1 and CDR2, the germline V gene lists MNHEY and SVGAGI. The CDR3 spans 15 residues, from the cysteine through the phenylalanine. Only the CDR3 portion is preserved as DNA: 45 bases, with reading frame beginning at the first base. V was cut back by 2 bases and J by 4 bases, leaving a gap of 14 bases between them. The chain employs TRBV6-5 and TRBJ2-5; the best D guess is TRBD1, with 5 bases matching. The receptor's source is a man aged 25 to 45 with type 1 diabetes. The sample was naive CD4+ T cells from blood. The cell subset or site label on this specimen signifies: true naive CD4+ T cells. The CDR3 protein sequence reads: CASSYKGPFRETQYF. The nucleotide sequence reads TGTGCCAGCAGTTACAAGGGGCCCTTTCGAGAGACCCAGTACTTC.